This T cell receptor (beta chain) is from a study of blood T cell repertoires in COVID-19. At the level of the study: Spain, Italy and the United States supplied samples that represented acute and convalescent COVID-19.

Using immunoSEQ multiplex PCR, the repertoire was profiled, and TCRdb retains in-frame clones only, with some absent. Seen here are roughly 60,000 clones, about 83% observed once, and the top ten hold roughly 23%. The sequence was collected from a human donor in a cohort sampled during active COVID-19. The sequenced sample was peripheral blood.

This CDR3 is CASSNPWREGRETQYF. The CDR3 DNA reads TGTGCCAGCAGTAATCCTTGGCGGGAGGGCCGAGAGACCCAGTACTTC. The chain is built from TRBV6-2 or TRBV6-3 and TRBJ2-5; 9 bases are shared with TRBD2. The CDR3 runs 16 residues. Germline V gene sequence: CDR1 MNHEY, CDR2 SVGEGT. The V and J ends lost 5 bases and 4 bases, in that order; junction bases with no gene match: 11.